The T cell receptor beta chain under discussion was sequenced for a study of cytotoxic CD8 clonotypes in ibrutinib-treated CLL. The CDR3 contains 16 residues. CDR1 is SGHTA and CDR2 is FQGTGA in the germline V gene. J lost 4 bases, V lost 1 base, and 7 bases had no gene match. The assay was immunoSEQ multiplex PCR, and TCRdb's table has in-frame clones only and misses some. The data show about 300,000 clones, 65% to 85% seen once. Investigators sourced about 2 micrograms of genomic DNA from cryopreserved PBMCs for TCR beta libraries. The V call is TRBV7-3, the J call TRBJ2-1, with TRBD2 identical over 7 bases. The sample was PBMCs, taken at disease progression, from a patient treated with ibrutinib. This clonotype was sampled from a human donor with chronic lymphocytic leukemia. The CDR3: CASSLKSSSGYNEQFF. In DNA form, the CDR3 reads TGTGCCAGCAGCTTAAAGTCGTCTAGCGGTTACAATGAGCAGTTCTTC.